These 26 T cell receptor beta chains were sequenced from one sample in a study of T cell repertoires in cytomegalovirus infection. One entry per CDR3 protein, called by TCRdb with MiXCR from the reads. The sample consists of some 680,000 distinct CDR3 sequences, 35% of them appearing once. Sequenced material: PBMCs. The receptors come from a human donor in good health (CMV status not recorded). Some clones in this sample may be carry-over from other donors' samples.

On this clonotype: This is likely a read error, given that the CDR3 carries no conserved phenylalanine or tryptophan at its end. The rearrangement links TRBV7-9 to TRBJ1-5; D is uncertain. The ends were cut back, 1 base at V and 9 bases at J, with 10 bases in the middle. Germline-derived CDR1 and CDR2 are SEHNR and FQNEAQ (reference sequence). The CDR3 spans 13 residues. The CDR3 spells CASSLVALGPQHL. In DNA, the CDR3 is TGTGCCAGCAGCTTAGTGGCGCTGGGGCCCCAGCATTTG.

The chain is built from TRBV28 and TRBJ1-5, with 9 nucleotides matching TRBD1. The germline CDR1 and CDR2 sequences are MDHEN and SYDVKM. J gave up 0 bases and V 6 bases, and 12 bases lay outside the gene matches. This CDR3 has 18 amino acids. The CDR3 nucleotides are TGTGCCAGCAGCAAACCGGGACAGGGCATGAATAGCAATCAGCCCCAGCATTTT. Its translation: CASSKPGQGMNSNQPQHF.

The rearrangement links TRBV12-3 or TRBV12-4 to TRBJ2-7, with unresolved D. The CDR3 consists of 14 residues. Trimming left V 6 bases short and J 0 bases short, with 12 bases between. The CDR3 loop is CASSLSSSSYEQYF. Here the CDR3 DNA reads TGTGCCAGCAGCTTGAGTTCGAGCTCCTACGAGCAGTACTTC.

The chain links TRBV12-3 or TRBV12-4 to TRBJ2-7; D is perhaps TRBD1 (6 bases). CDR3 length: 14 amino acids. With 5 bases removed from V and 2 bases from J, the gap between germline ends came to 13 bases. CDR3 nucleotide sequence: TGTGCCAGCAGTCCTCGGGACAAGACCTACGAGCAGTACTTC. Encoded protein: CASSPRDKTYEQYF.

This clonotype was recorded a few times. CDR3 sequence (DNA): TGCGCCAGCACCCTGGACAGGCTGCACACTGAAGCTTTCTTT. Translation: CASTLDRLHTEAFF. The rearrangement uses TRBV5-1 and TRBJ1-1, with TRBD1 matching over 7 bases. V shed 6 bases and J 3 bases; nucleotides not matched to a gene: 8. The CDR3 contains 14 residues. Germline V lookup: CDR1 SGHRS, CDR2 YFSETQ.

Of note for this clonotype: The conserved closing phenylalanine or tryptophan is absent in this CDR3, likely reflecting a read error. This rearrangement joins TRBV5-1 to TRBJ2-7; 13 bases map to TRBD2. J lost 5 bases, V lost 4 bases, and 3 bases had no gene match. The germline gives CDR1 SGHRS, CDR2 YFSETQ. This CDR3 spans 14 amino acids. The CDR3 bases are TGCGCCAGCAGCCGGACTAGCGGGAGCGACGAGCAGTACTTA. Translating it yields CASSRTSGSDEQYL.

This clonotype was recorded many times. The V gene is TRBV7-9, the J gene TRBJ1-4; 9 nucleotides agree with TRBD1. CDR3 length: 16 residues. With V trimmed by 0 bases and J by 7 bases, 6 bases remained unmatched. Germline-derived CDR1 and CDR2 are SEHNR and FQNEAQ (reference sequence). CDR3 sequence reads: CASSLALSTGGEKLFF. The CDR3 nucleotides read TGTGCCAGCAGCTTAGCGCTTTCGACAGGGGGTGAAAAACTGTTTTTT.

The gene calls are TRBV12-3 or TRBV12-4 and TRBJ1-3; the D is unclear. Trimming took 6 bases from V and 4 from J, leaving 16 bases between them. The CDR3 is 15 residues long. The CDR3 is CASRVGIEAGNTIYF. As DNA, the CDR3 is TGTGCCAGCAGGGTCGGGATCGAGGCGGGAAACACCATATATTTT.

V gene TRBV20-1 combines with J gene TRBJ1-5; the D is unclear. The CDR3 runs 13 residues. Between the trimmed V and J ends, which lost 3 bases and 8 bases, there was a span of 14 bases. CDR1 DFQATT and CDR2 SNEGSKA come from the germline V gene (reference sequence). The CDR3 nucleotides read TGCAGTGCTAGCTTACGAGTTTTCGAGCCCCAGCATTTT. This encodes CSASLRVFEPQHF.

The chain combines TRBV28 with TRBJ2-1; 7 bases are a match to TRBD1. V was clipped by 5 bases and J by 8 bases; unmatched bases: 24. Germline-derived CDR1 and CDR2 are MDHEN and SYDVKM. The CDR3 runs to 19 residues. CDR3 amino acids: CASSLINLINDIQGDEQFF. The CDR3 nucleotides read TGTGCCAGCAGTCTAATTAACCTAATAAACGACATTCAGGGGGATGAGCAGTTCTTC.

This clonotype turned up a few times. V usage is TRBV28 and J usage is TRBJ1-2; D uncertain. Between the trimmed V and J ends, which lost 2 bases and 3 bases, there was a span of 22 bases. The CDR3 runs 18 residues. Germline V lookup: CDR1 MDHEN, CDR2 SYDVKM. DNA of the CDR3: TGTGCCAGCAGTTTAACGGCGATAACAGCATCCTCATACTATGGCTACACCTTC. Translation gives CASSLTAITASSYYGYTF.

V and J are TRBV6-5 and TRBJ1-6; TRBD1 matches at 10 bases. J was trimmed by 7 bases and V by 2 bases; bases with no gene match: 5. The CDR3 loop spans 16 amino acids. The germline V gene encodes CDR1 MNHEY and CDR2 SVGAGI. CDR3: CASSYQWDRGNSPLHF. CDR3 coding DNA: TGTGCCAGCAGTTACCAATGGGACAGGGGAAATTCACCCCTCCACTTT.

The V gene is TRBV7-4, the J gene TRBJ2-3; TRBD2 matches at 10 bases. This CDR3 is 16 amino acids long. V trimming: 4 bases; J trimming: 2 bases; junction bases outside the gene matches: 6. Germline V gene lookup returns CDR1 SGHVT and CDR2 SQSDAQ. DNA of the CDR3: TGTGCCAGCAGCTCCGCTAGCGGGAGCGACACAGATACGCAGTATTTT. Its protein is CASSSASGSDTDTQYF.

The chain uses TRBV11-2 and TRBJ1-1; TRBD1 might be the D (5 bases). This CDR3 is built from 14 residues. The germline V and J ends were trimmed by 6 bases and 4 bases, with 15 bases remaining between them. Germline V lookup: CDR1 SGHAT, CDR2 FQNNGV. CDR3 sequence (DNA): TGTGCCAGCAGAAAAATTGATGGGGGCACTGAAGCTTTCTTT. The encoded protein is CASRKIDGGTEAFF.

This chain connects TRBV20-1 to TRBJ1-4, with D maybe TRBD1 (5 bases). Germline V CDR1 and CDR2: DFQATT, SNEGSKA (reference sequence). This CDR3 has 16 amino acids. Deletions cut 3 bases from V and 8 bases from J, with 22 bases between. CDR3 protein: CSASDRHGARGEKLFF. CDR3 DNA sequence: TGCAGTGCTAGCGACCGCCATGGGGCCCGAGGGGAAAAACTGTTTTTT.

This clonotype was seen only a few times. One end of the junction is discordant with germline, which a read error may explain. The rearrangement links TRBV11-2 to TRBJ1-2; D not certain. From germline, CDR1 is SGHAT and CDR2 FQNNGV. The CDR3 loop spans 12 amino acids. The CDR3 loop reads CASSSLGGPSIF. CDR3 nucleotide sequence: TGTGCCAGCAGCTCCCTGGGTGGGCCATCTATCTTC.

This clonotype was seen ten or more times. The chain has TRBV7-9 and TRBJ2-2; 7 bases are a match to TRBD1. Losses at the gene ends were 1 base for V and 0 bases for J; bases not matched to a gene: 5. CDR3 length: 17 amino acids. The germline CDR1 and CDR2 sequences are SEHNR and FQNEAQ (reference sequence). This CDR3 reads CASSLVGQAANTGELFF. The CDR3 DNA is TGTGCCAGCAGCTTAGTTGGACAGGCAGCGAACACCGGGGAGCTGTTTTTT. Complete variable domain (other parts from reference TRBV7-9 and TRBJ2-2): DTGVSQNPRHKITKRGQNVTFRCDPISEHNRLYWYRQTLGQGPEFLTYFQNEAQLEKSRLLSDRFSAERPKGSFSTLEIQRTEQGDSAMYLCASSLVGQAANTGELFFGEGSRLTVL.

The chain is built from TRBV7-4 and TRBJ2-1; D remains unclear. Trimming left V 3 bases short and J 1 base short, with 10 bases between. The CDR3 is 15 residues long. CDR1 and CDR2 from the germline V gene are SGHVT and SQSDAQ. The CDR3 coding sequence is TGTGCCAGCAGCTTCGGAGAGACATCCTACAATGAGCAGTTCTTC. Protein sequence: CASSFGETSYNEQFF.

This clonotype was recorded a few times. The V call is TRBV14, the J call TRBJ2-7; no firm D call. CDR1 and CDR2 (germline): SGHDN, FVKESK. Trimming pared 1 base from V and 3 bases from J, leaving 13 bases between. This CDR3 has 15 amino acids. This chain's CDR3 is CASSQGEWWVYEQYF. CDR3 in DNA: TGTGCCAGCAGCCAAGGAGAGTGGTGGGTCTACGAGCAGTACTTC.

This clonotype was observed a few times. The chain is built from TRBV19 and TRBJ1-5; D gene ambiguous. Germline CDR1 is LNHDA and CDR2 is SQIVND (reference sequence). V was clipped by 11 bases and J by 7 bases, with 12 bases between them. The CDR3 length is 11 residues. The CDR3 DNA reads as TGTGCCGGTGGAAGGAGCCAGCCCCAGCATTTT. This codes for CAGGRSQPQHF. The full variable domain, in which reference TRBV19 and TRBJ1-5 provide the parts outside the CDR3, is DGGITQSPKYLFRKEGQNVTLSCEQNLNHDAMYWYRQDPGQGLRLIYYSQIVNDFQKGDIAEGYSVSREKKESFPLTVTSAQKNPTAFYLCAGGRSQPQHFGDGTRLSIL.

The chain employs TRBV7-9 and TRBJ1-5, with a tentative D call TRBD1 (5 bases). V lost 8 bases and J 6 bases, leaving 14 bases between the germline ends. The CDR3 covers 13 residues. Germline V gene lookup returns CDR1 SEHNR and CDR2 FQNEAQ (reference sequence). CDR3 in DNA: TGTGCCAGCTCACGGGGCGCGTCTCAGCCCCAGCATTTT. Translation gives CASSRGASQPQHF.

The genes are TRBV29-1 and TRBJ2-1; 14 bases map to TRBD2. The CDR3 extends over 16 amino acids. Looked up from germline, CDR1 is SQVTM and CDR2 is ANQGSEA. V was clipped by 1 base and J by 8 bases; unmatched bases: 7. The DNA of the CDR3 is TGCAGCGTTGAAGGACTAGCGGGAGGGATAAAGGATGAGCAGTTCTTC. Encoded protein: CSVEGLAGGIKDEQFF.

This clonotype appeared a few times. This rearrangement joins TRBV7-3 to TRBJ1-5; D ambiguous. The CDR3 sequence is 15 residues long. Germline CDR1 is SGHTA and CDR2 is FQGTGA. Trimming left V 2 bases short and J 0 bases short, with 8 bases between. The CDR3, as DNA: TGTGCCAGCAGCTTACGTCCGTCTAGCAATCAGCCCCAGCATTTT. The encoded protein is CASSLRPSSNQPQHF.

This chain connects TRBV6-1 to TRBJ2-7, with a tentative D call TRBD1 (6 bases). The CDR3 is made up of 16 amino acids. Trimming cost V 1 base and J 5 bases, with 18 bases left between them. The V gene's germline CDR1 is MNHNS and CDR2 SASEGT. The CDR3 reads CASSEDTGSFLDEQYF. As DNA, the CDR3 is TGTGCCAGCAGTGAAGATACAGGGAGCTTCCTAGACGAGCAGTACTTC.

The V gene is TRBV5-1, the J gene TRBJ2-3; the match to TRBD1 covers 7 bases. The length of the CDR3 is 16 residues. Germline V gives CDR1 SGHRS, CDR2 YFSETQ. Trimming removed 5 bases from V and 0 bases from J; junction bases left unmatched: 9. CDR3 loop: CASRTGDDASTDTQYF. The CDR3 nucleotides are TGCGCCAGCAGAACAGGGGACGATGCTAGCACAGATACGCAGTATTTT.

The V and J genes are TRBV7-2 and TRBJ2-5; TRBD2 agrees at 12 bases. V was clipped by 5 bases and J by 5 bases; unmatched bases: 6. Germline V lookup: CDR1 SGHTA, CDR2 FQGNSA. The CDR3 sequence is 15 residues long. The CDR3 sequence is CASSPTSGSRETQYF. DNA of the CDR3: TGTGCCAGCAGCCCGACTAGCGGGAGCCGGGAGACCCAGTACTTC.